These 4 T cell receptor beta chains came from one sample sequenced in a study of early T cells in non-severe SARS-CoV-2 infection. In TCRdb, the 5' RACE reads were re-called with MiXCR into one record per CDR3 protein. The sample contains some 23,000 distinct CDR3 sequences, 4.8% of which appear only once. The specimen was whole blood. Source of these receptors: an adult who was a healthcare worker with PCR-confirmed SARS-CoV-2 infection or an uninfected control (not recorded which).

On this clonotype: A read error may explain this, as a much larger clone is one base away. The V and J genes are TRBV24-1 and TRBJ2-7; a possible D gene is TRBD2 (6 bases). CDR3 length: 16 residues. Germline CDR1 reads KGHDR; CDR2 reads SFDVKD. Here the CDR3 reads CVTSDGIAEGSYEQYF. For the CDR3, the DNA is TGTGTCACCAGTGATGGTATCGCGGAGGGGTCCTACGAGCAGTACTTC.

This clonotype was counted many times. This chain links TRBV19 with TRBJ1-2, with TRBD1 matching 11 bases. V was clipped by 10 bases and J by 7 bases; unmatched bases: 17. This CDR3 contains 16 residues. Germline CDR1 is LNHDA and CDR2 is SQIVND (reference sequence). This chain's CDR3 is CATGSEAGTGGFGYTF. CDR3 nucleotides: TGTGCCACCGGCTCCGAAGCTGGGACAGGGGGATTTGGCTACACCTTC.

The chain uses TRBV5-6 and TRBJ1-1, with D hard to call. The germline V gene has CDR1 SGHDT and CDR2 YYEEEE. This CDR3 region has 15 residues. V was shortened by 4 bases and J by 0 bases, with 13 bases between the two germline ends. The CDR3 nucleotides read TGTGCCAGCAGCCGACTACAGCAAATGAACACTGAAGCTTTCTTT. Translated, it gives CASSRLQQMNTEAFF.

This clonotype showed up many times. The chain uses TRBV20-1 and TRBJ2-5, with TRBD1 matching over 8 bases. Germline CDR1 DFQATT, CDR2 SNEGSKA (reference sequence). The CDR3 contains 16 residues. V shed 5 bases, J shed 2 bases, and the junction held 13 bases outside the gene matches. CDR3 DNA: TGCAGTGCTCTTGGCCCCGGGACAGGTGAACAAGAGACCCAGTACTTC. Its protein is CSALGPGTGEQETQYF.